This T cell receptor beta chain was observed in a study of OX40 agonist ivuxolimab in advanced cancers. The CDR3 runs to 14 residues. Trimming stripped 7 bases from V and 0 bases from J, with 10 bases between. Germline V gives CDR1 LNHDA, CDR2 SQIVND (reference sequence). Libraries were prepared by immunoSEQ multiplex PCR; TCRdb keeps only in-frame clonotypes and omits some of them. Among around 100,000 clones listed, more than 85% were seen once. Study results and limitations: CD4+ and CD8+ T cells in blood underwent clonal expansion by week 6 at 0.1 to 3.0 mg/kg. On average, CD8+ T cells showed a greater number of expanded clones than CD4+.

The count of this clone is one. No antigen is known for it. The source was CD4+ or CD8+ T cells sorted from blood, collected in a trial of the OX40 agonist ivuxolimab. The J gene is TRBJ1-3, the V gene TRBV19; D not resolved. The receptor comes from an adult with an advanced solid tumor such as melanoma, head and neck, liver or kidney cancer. The CDR3 sequence is CASMVGGSGNTIYF. The CDR3 nucleotides are TGTGCCAGTATGGTAGGAGGCTCTGGAAACACCATATATTTT.